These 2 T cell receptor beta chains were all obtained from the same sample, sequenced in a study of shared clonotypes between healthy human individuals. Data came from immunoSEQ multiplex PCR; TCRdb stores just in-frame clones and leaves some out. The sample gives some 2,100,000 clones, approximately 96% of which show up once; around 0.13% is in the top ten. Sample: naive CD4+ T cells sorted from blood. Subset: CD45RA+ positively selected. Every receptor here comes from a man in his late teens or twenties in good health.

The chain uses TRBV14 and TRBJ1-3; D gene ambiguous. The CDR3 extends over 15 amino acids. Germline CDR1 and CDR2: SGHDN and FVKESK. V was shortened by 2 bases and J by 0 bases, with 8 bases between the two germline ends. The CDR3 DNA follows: TGTGCCAGCAGCCAACGAGGCGTCTCTGGAAACACCATATATTTT. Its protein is CASSQRGVSGNTIYF.

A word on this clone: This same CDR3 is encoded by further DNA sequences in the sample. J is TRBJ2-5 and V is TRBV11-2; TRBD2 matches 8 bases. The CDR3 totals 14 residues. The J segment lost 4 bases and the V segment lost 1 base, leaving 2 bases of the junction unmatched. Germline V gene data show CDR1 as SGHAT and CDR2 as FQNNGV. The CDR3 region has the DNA TGTGCCAGCAGCTTAGCGGGAGGGCCAGAGACCCAGTACTTC. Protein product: CASSLAGGPETQYF.